The 22 T cell receptor beta chains below all came from one sample that was sequenced in a study of T cell clonotyping in hematopoietic cell transplantation. The method was immunoSEQ multiplex PCR; TCRdb's version includes in-frame clones alone and lacks a portion of them. The sample gives about 16,000 clones, about two thirds of which show up once; about 11% is in the top ten. The sequencing used PBMCs, collected 30 days after allogeneic stem cell transplant. The receptor source for this set is a male patient aged 45-60 years who had an allogeneic stem cell transplant from an unrelated donor, so T cells may come from the graft donor. Some clones in this sample may be carry-over from other donors' samples.

As regards this clone: Within the sample, other DNA sequences also encode this same CDR3. The CDR3 DNA follows: TGTGCCAGCAGCTTAGATCGGGATCAGCCCCAGCATTTT. This codes for CASSLDRDQPQHF. This chain joins TRBV7-2 and TRBJ1-5; no firm D call. Germline loops: CDR1 SGHTA, CDR2 FQGNSA. The CDR3 covers 13 residues. V lost 1 base to trimming and J lost 5 bases, with 6 bases between them.

The rearrangement joins TRBV7-2 to TRBJ1-5; no clear D. There are 14 residues in the CDR3. Trimming removed 1 base from V and 1 base from J, with 5 bases in between. CDR1 and CDR2 (germline): SGHTA, FQGNSA. The chain's CDR3 is CASSLGQSNQPQHF. CDR3 sequence (DNA): TGTGCCAGCAGCTTAGGCCAAAGCAATCAGCCCCAGCATTTT.

The sample holds a few counts of this clone. The chain has TRBV5-6 and TRBJ1-2; D perhaps matches TRBD1 (5 bases). The germline gives CDR1 SGHDT, CDR2 YYEEEE. There are 12 residues in the CDR3. Trimming removed 4 bases from V and 8 bases from J, with 12 bases in between. The CDR3 sequence is CASSAGFSGYTF. The CDR3 DNA sequence: TGTGCCAGCAGCGCAGGGTTCTCGGGCTACACCTTC.

The chain carries TRBV20-1 and TRBJ2-7; perhaps TRBD1 as D (6 bases). Trimming shortened V by 5 bases and J by 3 bases, and 8 bases separated the two germline ends. The CDR3 covers 11 residues. CDR1 is DFQATT, CDR2 SNEGSKA, per germline (reference sequence). CDR3 sequence (DNA): TGCAGTGCTCTACAGGGCTACGAGCAGTACTTC. This sequence encodes CSALQGYEQYF.

V usage is TRBV5-4 and J usage is TRBJ2-3, with unresolved D. The length of the CDR3 is 15 residues. CDR1 and CDR2 (germline): SGHNT, YYREEE (reference sequence). Trimming left V 4 bases short and J 6 bases short, with 18 bases between. The CDR3 protein is CASSLPGTQVDTQYF. The CDR3 nucleotides read TGTGCCAGCAGCCTACCGGGCACTCAGGTGGATACGCAGTATTTT.

The rearrangement links TRBV30 to TRBJ2-2; D may match TRBD1 or TRBD2 (6 bases each). Germline V gene lookup returns CDR1 GTSNPN and CDR2 SVGIG (reference sequence). Trimming left V 3 bases short and J 8 bases short, with 16 bases between. This CDR3 comprises 14 residues. The CDR3 nucleotides read TGTGCCTGGAGAGGGGGGATTCCCGGTGGGGAGCTGTTTTTT. Translation gives CAWRGGIPGGELFF.

This clone has only a few counts. The chain is built from TRBV7-3 and TRBJ1-2, with D perhaps TRBD1 (6 bases). The CDR3 length is 15 residues. Between the trimmed V and J ends, which lost 4 bases and 8 bases, there was a span of 20 bases. Germline V lookup: CDR1 SGHTA, CDR2 FQGTGA. The chain's CDR3 is CASSSGEGHRDGYTF. CDR3 DNA sequence: TGTGCCAGCAGCTCCGGGGAGGGACACAGGGACGGCTACACCTTC.

The V call is TRBV9, the J call TRBJ2-3; TRBD2 is a possible D gene (6 bases). CDR1 SGDLS and CDR2 YYNGEE come from the germline V gene. V lost 3 bases to trimming and J lost 5 bases, with 13 bases between them. The CDR3 covers 14 residues. The CDR3 is CASSAIMGGDTQYF. CDR3 bases: TGTGCCAGCAGCGCAATAATGGGGGGAGATACGCAGTATTTT. Variable domain in full (rest from reference TRBV9 and TRBJ2-3): DSGVTQTPKHLITATGQRVTLRCSPRSGDLSVYWYQQSLDQGLQFLIQYYNGEERAKGNILERFSAQQFPDLHSELNLSSLELGDSALYFCASSAIMGGDTQYFGPGTRLTVL.

The genes are TRBV7-2 and TRBJ1-1, with D possibly TRBD1 on 5 matching bases. CDR1 is SGHTA and CDR2 is FQGNSA in the germline V gene. This CDR3 spans 13 amino acids. V was shortened by 5 bases and J by 6 bases, with 13 bases between the two germline ends. CDR3 protein: CASSPIRDAEAFF. For the CDR3, the DNA is TGTGCCAGCAGCCCCATTCGGGACGCTGAAGCTTTCTTT.

V and J are TRBV9 and TRBJ2-5, with 8 bases aligning to TRBD2. The CDR3 has 16 amino acids. V was pared by 0 bases and J by 2 bases, with 6 bases of the junction left unmatched. Germline loops: CDR1 SGDLS, CDR2 YYNGEE. CDR3 DNA: TGTGCCAGCAGCGTAGAATTCGGGGGGGGACAAGAGACCCAGTACTTC. Its protein is CASSVEFGGGQETQYF.

This clone was detected a few times. The J gene is TRBJ2-7, the V gene TRBV4-1; 10 positions match TRBD1. Germline values: CDR1 MGHRA, CDR2 YSYEKL. The length of the CDR3 is 15 residues. Unmatched junction bases numbered 7, after V lost 3 bases and J lost 5 bases. The CDR3 nucleotides are TGCGCCAGCAGCCAGCCAACGACAGGGGGCGACGAGCAGTACTTC. Translation gives CASSQPTTGGDEQYF.

The V call is TRBV7-2, the J call TRBJ1-4; perhaps TRBD1 as D (6 bases). V was trimmed by 5 bases and J by 8 bases, leaving 18 bases between them. The CDR3 length is 15 residues. Germline CDR1 SGHTA, CDR2 FQGNSA. CDR3: CASSDTGTGLEKLFF. The CDR3 DNA follows: TGTGCCAGCAGCGACACCGGTACAGGGCTCGAAAAACTGTTTTTT.

This clone was detected only a few times. J is TRBJ2-1 and V is TRBV5-1; D perhaps matches TRBD2 (6 bases). There are 15 residues in the CDR3. Between the trimmed V and J ends, which lost 3 bases and 6 bases, there was a span of 16 bases. Looked up from germline, CDR1 is SGHRS and CDR2 is YFSETQ. DNA for the CDR3: TGCGCCAGCAGCTCGGGGGACTGGGGCGGCAATGAGCAGTTCTTC. Its translation: CASSSGDWGGNEQFF.

The chain recombines TRBV30 with TRBJ1-2; the D is unclear. The CDR3 contains 13 residues. V was clipped by 2 bases and J by 6 bases, with 13 bases between them. The germline gives CDR1 GTSNPN, CDR2 SVGIG (reference sequence). The CDR3 DNA reads as TGTGCCTGGAGTAAACCAGGAGTGGATGGCTACACCTTC. It specifies CAWSKPGVDGYTF.

The J gene is TRBJ2-7, the V gene TRBV6-5; D is possibly TRBD2 (5 bases). Germline CDR1 and CDR2: MNHEY and SVGAGI. Trimming left V 2 bases short and J 0 bases short, with 14 bases between. This CDR3 is built from 16 residues. The CDR3 spells CASSYGPPGSSYEQYF. The CDR3 region has the DNA TGTGCCAGCAGTTACGGGCCTCCGGGATCCTCCTACGAGCAGTACTTC.

The V call is TRBV14, the J call TRBJ1-3; D is undetermined. From germline, CDR1 is SGHDN and CDR2 FVKESK. Trimming pared 2 bases from V and 5 bases from J, leaving 7 bases between. CDR3 size: 13 residues. CDR3 sequence (DNA): TGTGCCAGCAGCCAATTATTGAGAAACACCATATATTTT. This sequence encodes CASSQLLRNTIYF.

The chain couples TRBV27 to TRBJ1-6; no clear D gene. The CDR3 extends over 12 amino acids. CDR1 and CDR2 (germline): MNHEY, SMNVEV (reference sequence). V was shortened by 3 bases and J by 7 bases, with 4 bases between the two germline ends. The CDR3, as DNA: TGTGCCAGCAGTTTCCTCAATTCACCCCTCCACTTT. This sequence encodes CASSFLNSPLHF.

The rearrangement links TRBV25-1 to TRBJ1-1, with TRBD1 as a possible D gene (6 bases). V was shortened by 6 bases and J by 5 bases, with 13 bases between the two germline ends. This CDR3 spans 13 amino acids. The germline V gene has CDR1 MGHDK and CDR2 SYGVNS. The CDR3: CASRKGGYTEAFF. CDR3 DNA sequence: TGTGCCAGCAGGAAGGGGGGGTATACTGAAGCTTTCTTT.

In this sample, this clone turned up once. In DNA, the CDR3 is TGCAGCGTTGGGGAGGGAGTTGAAGCTTTCTTT. It is translated as CSVGEGVEAFF. The genes are TRBV29-1 and TRBJ1-1; D gene unclear. The CDR3 consists of 11 residues. V was pared by 4 bases and J by 7 bases, with 10 bases between. Germline V gene sequence: CDR1 SQVTM, CDR2 ANQGSEA. Full variable domain (remainder filled in from reference TRBV29-1 and TRBJ1-1): SAVISQKPSRDICQRGTSLTIQCQVDSQVTMMFWYRQQPGQSLTLIATANQGSEATYESGFVIDKFPISRPNLTFSTLTVSNMSPEDSSIYLCSVGEGVEAFFGQGTRLTVV.

This clone was found a few times. The chain recombines TRBV4-1 with TRBJ2-7, with D tentatively TRBD2 (5 bases). The germline CDR1 and CDR2 sequences are MGHRA and YSYEKL. The CDR3 totals 13 residues. The V end was cut by 4 bases, the J end by 3 bases, with 10 bases between. The CDR3 protein is CASSPREDYEQYF. For the CDR3, the DNA is TGCGCCAGCAGCCCCCGGGAAGACTACGAGCAGTACTTC.

The V call is TRBV6-5, the J call TRBJ1-2; maybe TRBD1 (5 bases). The length of the CDR3 is 14 residues. Trimming removed 7 bases from V and 1 base from J, with 13 bases in between. Per germline, CDR1 MNHEY and CDR2 SVGAGI. CDR3 sequence reads: CASTNGGSNYGYTF. The CDR3 DNA sequence: TGTGCCAGCACCAACGGGGGGAGTAACTATGGCTACACCTTC.

The chain couples TRBV7-3 to TRBJ2-7, with a weak D call TRBD1 (5 bases). The germline V and J ends were trimmed by 11 bases and 5 bases, with 13 bases remaining between them. The length of the CDR3 is 11 residues. Germline V gene lookup returns CDR1 SGHTA and CDR2 FQGTGA. Here the CDR3 reads CAGAREDEQYF. The CDR3 nucleotides read TGTGCCGGGGCCCGAGAGGACGAGCAGTACTTC.